This T cell receptor (beta chain) derives from a study of T cells in Graves' hyperthyroidism and ophthalmopathy. Findings and limits, study-wide: Peripheral blood also featured most of the thyroid clonotypes expanded above 0.001.

The V segment lost 0 bases and the J segment 0 bases; nucleotides outside the gene matches: 3. Germline V gene lookup returns CDR1 MNHNY and CDR2 SVGAGI (reference sequence). This CDR3 contains 16 residues. Turning to this clonotype: The antigen is undetermined.

Researchers took RNA transcripts and amplified the TCR beta CDR3 regions from them. The HTBI primer set served for first-round RT-PCR of the TCR CDR3. Each CDR3 protein is one row after TCRdb ran MiXCR on the multiplex PCR reads. The table shows around 760,000 distinct CDR3 sequences, with roughly a third occurring only once. This chain connects TRBV6-6 to TRBJ1-1, with 8 positions matching TRBD1. The receptor comes from a woman in her 40s with Graves' hyperthyroidism. Sequencing was carried out using blood. CDR3 bases: TGTGCCAGCAGTTACTCGGGGGACAGGCTGAACACTGAAGCTTTCTTT. Translating gives CASSYSGDRLNTEAFF.